This T cell receptor beta chain came from a study of stem cell transplantation in POMP-related autoinflammatory disease. Overall study context: Hypothesis: faulty thymoproteasomes impair CD8+ T-cell selection, skewing TRB repertoires. Before transplant, CD4+ T cells skewed naive and CD8+ proportions were low. General observations from the study: A trend toward lower repertoire diversity and greater clonality appeared in every analyzed T-cell subset of PRAID patients. In PRAID patients, the number of distinct TRB V-J gene pairings was restricted.

As to this clone: Its antigen is still unknown.

The CDR3 extends over 16 amino acids. V was clipped by 3 bases and J by 1 base, with 15 bases between them. Germline V gives CDR1 LNHNV, CDR2 YYDKDF (reference sequence). Only in-frame clones appear in the TCRdb table, and some are missing; sequencing was by immunoSEQ multiplex PCR. The sample shows around 9,700 clones, just over 90% of them seen only once. PRAID featured prominent immunodeficiency. This chain joins TRBV15 and TRBJ2-5, with D maybe TRBD2 (5 bases). This TCR was sampled from a human donor with POMP-related autoinflammation and immune dysregulation (PRAID). The input for sequencing was CD8+ T cells from PBMCs, taken before stem cell transplantation. CDR3 region: CATSSPPGMPQETQYF. Written as DNA, the CDR3 is TGTGCCACCAGCAGCCCCCCGGGAATGCCCCAAGAGACCCAGTACTTC. The complete variable domain, with remaining parts taken from reference TRBV15 and TRBJ2-5, reads DAMVIQNPRYQVTQFGKPVTLSCSQTLNHNVMYWYQQKSSQAPKLLFHYYDKDFNNEADTPDNFQSRRPNTSFCFLDIRSPGLGDTAMYLCATSSPPGMPQETQYFGPGTRLLVL.